This T cell receptor (beta chain) was identified during a study of blood T cell repertoires in COVID-19. Overall study: The analysed material was cDNA or gDNA that came from T cells, B-cell-depleted T cells, or PBMCs.

Data came from immunoSEQ multiplex PCR; TCRdb stores just in-frame clones and leaves some out. This sample has around 270,000 clones, with around 84% found just once. Germline CDR1 and CDR2: MNHEY and SVGAGI. The CDR3 has 13 amino acids. V shed 8 bases, J shed 2 bases, and the junction held 4 bases outside the gene matches. The specimen was peripheral blood. The chain carries TRBV6-5 and TRBJ2-7; 9 bases line up with TRBD2. This clonotype was sampled from a woman aged 40 to 50 who had recovered from COVID-19. The CDR3 spells CASGAGGAYEQYF. The CDR3 coding sequence is TGTGCCAGCGGAGCGGGGGGAGCCTACGAGCAGTACTTC.